This TCR beta chain was sequenced for a study of post-analysis software for immune sequencing data. Germline V gene data show CDR1 as SQVTM and CDR2 as ANQGSEA. V lost 7 bases to trimming and J lost 5 bases, with 17 bases between them. The CDR3 has 14 amino acids. Built from TCR beta cDNA, the libraries had unique molecular identifiers in them. MiXCR, applied by TCRdb to the PCR reads, yields one record per CDR3 protein. This table has hundreds of thousands of distinct CDR3 sequences, roughly 27% appearing once. Study results and caveats: TRBV segments more frequent in patients than in controls numbered roughly 5 and included TRBV5-6, TRBV5-1 and TRBV20-1.

There are a few counts of this clonotype. Its antigen is unidentified. This receptor was identified in a girl between 10 and 17 years old with multiple sclerosis. Specimen: blood. The chain links TRBV29-1 to TRBJ2-2; tentatively, D is TRBD2 (7 bases). This CDR3 reads CSARVRGGTGELFF. As DNA, the CDR3 is TGCAGCGCCCGTGTCAGGGGAGGGACCGGGGAGCTGTTTTTT.